This T cell receptor beta chain was profiled in a study of OX40 agonist ivuxolimab in advanced cancers. Study at large: The mean age was roughly 60 years, ranging from about 20 to 85, with 65% to 90% of participants male. Three patients showed partial responses: one hepatocellular carcinoma and two cutaneous melanoma cases.

Measured with immunoSEQ multiplex PCR; TCRdb has only the in-frame clones, and not every one. The table lists roughly 40,000 clones, around 82% of them singletons. Germline V gene lookup returns CDR1 SGHTA and CDR2 FQGNSA. The V gene lost 5 bases and the J gene lost 2 bases, with 7 bases spanning the gap. CDR3 length: 12 amino acids. This clone was detected once. This chain uses TRBV7-2 with TRBJ2-7; no reliable D call. The sample in question was CD4+ or CD8+ T cells sorted from blood, obtained in a trial of the OX40 agonist ivuxolimab. This clonotype originated in an adult with an advanced solid tumor such as melanoma, head and neck, liver or kidney cancer. The CDR3 sequence: CASSPKAYEQYF. In nucleotides, the CDR3 is TGTGCCAGCAGCCCGAAGGCCTACGAGCAGTACTTC.